The 15 T cell receptor beta chains reported below all come from one sample, sequenced in a study of blood T cells in healthy people across ages (dated by TCRdb to the mid-2010s). The library relied on 5' RACE. Sequencing was carried out with an Illumina HiSeq 2500. A second about 7 to 11 cycle PCR used a sample-barcoded 5' primer and a J-beta primer mix. The public reads were run again by TCRdb, first through fastp at Q25 and then through MiXCR, and only productive beta chains were kept. Entries are consolidated by CDR3 protein sequence, retaining the most common genes and DNA. Within this sample are hundreds of thousands of distinct CDR3 sequences, with about 30% of them counted one time only. The biggest ten clones account for approximately 14% of the sample. Sequenced sample: blood. The receptors derive from an elderly woman in good health.

V is TRBV5-1 and J is TRBJ2-1; no clear D gene. V was trimmed by 1 base and J by 2 bases, leaving 10 bases between them. The CDR3 sequence is 15 residues long. In germline, CDR1 is SGHRS, CDR2 YFSETQ. CDR3 residues: CASSLNGGAYNEQFF. In nucleotides, the CDR3 is TGCGCCAGCAGCTTGAATGGCGGCGCCTACAATGAGCAGTTCTTC. The entire variable domain, with the rest obtained from reference TRBV5-1 and TRBJ2-1, is as follows: KAGVTQTPRYLIKTRGQQVTLSCSPISGHRSVSWYQQTPGQGLQFLFEYFSETQRNKGNFPGRFSGRQFSNSRSEMNVSTLELGDSALYLCASSLNGGAYNEQFFGPGTRLTVL.

Points on this clonotype: Mismatch with germline at one junction end may stem from a read error. The chain recombines TRBV2 with TRBJ2-4; TRBD1 matches at 9 bases. This CDR3 is built from 14 residues. Germline assignment: CDR1 SNHLY and CDR2 FYNNEI. The CDR3 here is CANSLQGAKNIQCF. The CDR3 DNA follows: TGTGCCAACAGTCTACAGGGGGCCAAAAACATTCAGTGCTTC.

This clonotype has ten or more counts. V and J are TRBV5-1 and TRBJ2-5; D is ambiguous. Germline values: CDR1 SGHRS, CDR2 YFSETQ. Trimming stripped 4 bases from V and 5 bases from J, with 12 bases between. This CDR3 comprises 13 residues. The CDR3 DNA is TGCGCCAGCAGCCCGGGCCCCAGGGAGACCCAGTACTTC. This encodes CASSPGPRETQYF.

As concerns this clonotype: A read error may be the cause here, since a much bigger clone is one base away. The rearrangement uses TRBV5-1 and TRBJ2-5, with 8 nucleotides matching TRBD2. Germline CDR1 reads SGHRS; CDR2 reads YFSETQ. The CDR3 covers 15 residues. With 2 bases clipped from V and 11 bases from J, the junction kept 14 bases outside the gene matches. In nucleotides, the CDR3 is TGCGCCAGCAGCTTACCCCGGCCCCGGGGGGGTGAGCAGTACTTC. This sequence encodes CASSLPRPRGGEQYF.

The table lists this clonotype with many counts. This rearrangement joins TRBV18 to TRBJ2-1; a weak D match, TRBD2 (6 bases). Between the trimmed V and J ends, which lost 3 bases and 3 bases, there was a span of 15 bases. The CDR3 runs to 16 residues. CDR1 and CDR2 (germline): KGHSH, LQKENI. The CDR3 DNA is TGTGCCAGCTCACCTCTCGGGGGTGATTACTACAATGAGCAGTTCTTC. Residues: CASSPLGGDYYNEQFF.

In regard to this clonotype: A much bigger clone sits one base away, suggesting this may be a read error. V usage is TRBV6-5 and J usage is TRBJ1-4, with 10 bases identical to TRBD1. The CDR3 has 14 amino acids. The germline gives CDR1 MNHEY, CDR2 SVGAGI. The CDR3 reads CACSSDRGNEKLFF. The CDR3, as DNA: TGTGCCTGCAGCTCGGACAGGGGGAATGAAAAACTGTTTTTT.

This clonotype has just a few counts. Since a much larger clone is just one base distant, this may be a read error. The chain has TRBV20-1 and TRBJ2-7, with 7 bases identical to TRBD2. Germline V gene lookup returns CDR1 DFQATT and CDR2 SNEGSKA (reference sequence). J gave up 7 bases and V 6 bases, and 15 bases lay outside the gene matches. CDR3 length: 14 residues. In DNA, the CDR3 is TGCAGTGCCCCGACTAGCAATCTTGGCAATGAGCAGTACTTC. This translates into CSAPTSNLGNEQYF.

A note on this clonotype: The conserved final phenylalanine or tryptophan is absent from the CDR3, which likely points to a read error. The chain recombines TRBV12-3 or TRBV12-4 with TRBJ2-2; unclear D gene. The germline V and J ends were trimmed by 7 bases and 5 bases, with 14 bases remaining between them. The CDR3 totals 14 residues. DNA of the CDR3: TGTGCCAGCACCAAGAAGAGTCGTACCGGGGAGCTGTTTATT. As protein: CASTKKSRTGELFI.

This clonotype has a count of ten or more. Compared with germline, one end of the junction differs, possibly owing to a read error. The genes are TRBV7-9 and TRBJ1-2, with D possibly being TRBD1 (5 bases). CDR3 length: 12 amino acids. Germline V gene data show CDR1 as SEHNR and CDR2 as FQNEAQ (reference sequence). The CDR3 loop is CASGRGDYGYTF. The CDR3 nucleotides read TGCGCCAGCGGCCGAGGGGATTATGGCTACACCTTC.

The table lists this clonotype with a few counts. The V and J genes are TRBV5-4 and TRBJ2-5, with TRBD2 as a possible D gene (6 bases). V was cut by 5 bases and J by 5 bases, with 19 bases left in between. The CDR3 extends over 15 amino acids. Germline V lookup: CDR1 SGHNT, CDR2 YYREEE (reference sequence). The CDR3 nucleotides read TGTGCCAGCAGTCCCCGGACTAAGGGGATTGAGACCCAGTACTTC. Translating gives CASSPRTKGIETQYF.

This clonotype was seen once. The chain employs TRBV7-9 and TRBJ2-1, with 13 bases fitting TRBD2. V shed 3 bases and J 9 bases; nucleotides not matched to a gene: 11. This CDR3 contains 17 residues. Germline V CDR1 and CDR2: SEHNR, FQNEAQ (reference sequence). CDR3 in amino acids: CASSFVAGTSGIGEQFF. CDR3 sequence (DNA): TGTGCCAGCAGCTTTGTTGCCGGGACTAGCGGGATCGGTGAGCAGTTCTTC.

In this sample, this clonotype turned up many times. The chain carries TRBV28 and TRBJ2-7, with 10 positions matching TRBD2. CDR1 is MDHEN and CDR2 is SYDVKM in the germline V gene. V dropped 3 bases and J dropped 6; count of bases not matched to a gene: 5. The CDR3 has 14 residues. Here the CDR3 reads CASSFRLAGVEQYF. The CDR3 DNA is TGTGCCAGCAGTTTCCGGCTAGCGGGGGTCGAGCAGTACTTC.

The chain carries TRBV20-1 and TRBJ2-1; 7 nucleotides match TRBD2. The germline V gene has CDR1 DFQATT and CDR2 SNEGSKA (reference sequence). CDR3 size: 14 residues. Germline trimming cut 6 bases from V and 9 bases from J; bases unmatched to any gene: 14. CDR3 region: CSAQGPSGGSEQFF. DNA for the CDR3: TGCAGTGCGCAAGGGCCTAGCGGAGGGAGTGAGCAGTTCTTC.

The table lists this clonotype with many counts. The chain is built from TRBV29-1 and TRBJ2-1; either TRBD1 or TRBD2 may supply D (5 bases each). This CDR3 comprises 14 residues. CDR1 is SQVTM, CDR2 ANQGSEA, per germline. With 4 bases removed from V and 12 bases from J, the gap between germline ends came to 22 bases. The CDR3 loop is CSVASSGLGVGQFF. Here the CDR3 DNA reads TGCAGCGTTGCATCATCGGGATTGGGGGTCGGGCAGTTCTTC.

V is TRBV20-1 and J is TRBJ2-7; a weak D match, TRBD2 (5 bases). The CDR3 spans 13 residues. The V and J ends lost 1 base and 7 bases respectively, with 14 bases between them. Germline V gene sequence: CDR1 DFQATT, CDR2 SNEGSKA (reference sequence). The CDR3 is CSARVVPGNEQYF. Here the CDR3 DNA reads TGCAGTGCTAGAGTCGTTCCGGGGAATGAGCAGTACTTC.